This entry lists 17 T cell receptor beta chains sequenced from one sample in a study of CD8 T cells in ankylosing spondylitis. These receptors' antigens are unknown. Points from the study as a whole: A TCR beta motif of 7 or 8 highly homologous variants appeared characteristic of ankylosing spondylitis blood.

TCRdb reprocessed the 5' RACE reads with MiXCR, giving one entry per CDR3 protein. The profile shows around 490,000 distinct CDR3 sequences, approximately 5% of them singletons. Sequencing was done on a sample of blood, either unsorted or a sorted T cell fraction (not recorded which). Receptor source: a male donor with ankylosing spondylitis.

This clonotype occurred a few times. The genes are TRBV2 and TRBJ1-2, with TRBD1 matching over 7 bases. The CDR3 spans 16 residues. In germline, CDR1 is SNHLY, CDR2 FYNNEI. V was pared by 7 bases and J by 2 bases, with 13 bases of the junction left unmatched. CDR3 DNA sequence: TGTGCCAGCAACTCCCCCGAGGGGGCGCCGAACTATGGCTACACCTTC. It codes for CASNSPEGAPNYGYTF. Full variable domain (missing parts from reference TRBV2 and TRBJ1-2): EPEVTQTPSHQVTQMGQEVILRCVPISNHLYFYWYRQILGQKVEFLVSFYNNEISEKSEIFDDQFSVERPDGSNFTLKIRSTKLEDSAMYFCASNSPEGAPNYGYTFGSGTRLTVV.

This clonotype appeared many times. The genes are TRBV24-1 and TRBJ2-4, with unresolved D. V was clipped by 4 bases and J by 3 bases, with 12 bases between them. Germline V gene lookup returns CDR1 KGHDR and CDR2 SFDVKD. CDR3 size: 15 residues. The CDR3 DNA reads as TGTGCCACCAGTGACCCGATTTTTGGCAAAAACATTCAGTACTTC. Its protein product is CATSDPIFGKNIQYF.

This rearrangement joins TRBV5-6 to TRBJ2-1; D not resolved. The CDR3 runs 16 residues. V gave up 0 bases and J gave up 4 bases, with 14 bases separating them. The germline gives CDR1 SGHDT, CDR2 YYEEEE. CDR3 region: CASSLAPFPGYNEQFF. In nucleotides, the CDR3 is TGTGCCAGCAGCTTGGCGCCTTTTCCCGGTTACAATGAGCAGTTCTTC.

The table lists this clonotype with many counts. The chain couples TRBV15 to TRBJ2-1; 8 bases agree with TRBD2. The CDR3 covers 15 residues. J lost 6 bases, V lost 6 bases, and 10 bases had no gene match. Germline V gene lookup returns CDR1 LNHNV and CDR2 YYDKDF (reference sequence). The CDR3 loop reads CATSNTGTSGNEQFF. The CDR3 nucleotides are TGTGCCACCAGTAACACCGGGACTAGTGGCAATGAGCAGTTCTTC.

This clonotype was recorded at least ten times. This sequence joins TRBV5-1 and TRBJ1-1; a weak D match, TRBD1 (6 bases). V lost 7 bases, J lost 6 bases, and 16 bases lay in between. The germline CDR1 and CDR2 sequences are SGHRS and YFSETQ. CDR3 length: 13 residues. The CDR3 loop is CASVSGPGAEAFF. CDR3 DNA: TGCGCCAGCGTGTCAGGGCCAGGGGCTGAAGCTTTCTTT.

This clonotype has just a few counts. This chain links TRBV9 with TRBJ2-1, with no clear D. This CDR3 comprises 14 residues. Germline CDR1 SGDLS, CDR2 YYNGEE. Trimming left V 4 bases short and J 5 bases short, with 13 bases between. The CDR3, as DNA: TGTGCCAGCAGCCCCTCCCAAACAGACAATGAGCAGTTCTTC. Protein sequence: CASSPSQTDNEQFF.

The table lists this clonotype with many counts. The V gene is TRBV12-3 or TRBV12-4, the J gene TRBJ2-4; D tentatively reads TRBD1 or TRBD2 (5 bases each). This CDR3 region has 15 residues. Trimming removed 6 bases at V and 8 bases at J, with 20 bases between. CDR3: CASRPGVGVLDIQYF. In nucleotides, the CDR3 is TGTGCCAGCAGGCCCGGGGTGGGGGTTTTGGACATTCAGTACTTC.

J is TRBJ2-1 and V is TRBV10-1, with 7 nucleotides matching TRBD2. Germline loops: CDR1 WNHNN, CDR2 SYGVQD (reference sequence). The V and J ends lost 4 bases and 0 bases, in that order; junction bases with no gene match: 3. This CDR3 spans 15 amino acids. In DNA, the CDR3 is TGCGCCAGCAGTGCTCAGCGGGGCTCCTACAATGAGCAGTTCTTC. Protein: CASSAQRGSYNEQFF.

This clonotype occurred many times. CDR3 nucleotide sequence: TGTGCCAGCAGTTTACTAAGGGACAGGGCAGAGACCCAGTACTTC. As protein: CASSLLRDRAETQYF. This chain connects TRBV12-3 or TRBV12-4 to TRBJ2-5, with 9 bases aligning to TRBD1. Trimming cost V 2 bases and J 4 bases; bases outside gene matches: 5. The CDR3 has 15 amino acids.

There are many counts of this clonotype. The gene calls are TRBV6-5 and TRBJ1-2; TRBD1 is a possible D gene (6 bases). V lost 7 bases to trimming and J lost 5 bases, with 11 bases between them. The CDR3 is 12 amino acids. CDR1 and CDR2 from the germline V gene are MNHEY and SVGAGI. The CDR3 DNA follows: TGTGCCAGCAAGGCAGGGGCGTATGGCTACACCTTC. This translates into CASKAGAYGYTF.

CDR3 sequence reads: CAGDRVGVRETQYF. CDR3 nucleotides: TGTGCCGGTGACAGGGTAGGGGTTAGAGAGACCCAGTACTTC. The V gene is TRBV6-1, the J gene TRBJ2-5; 7 nucleotides line up with TRBD1. Looked up from germline, CDR1 is MNHNS and CDR2 is SASEGT. Trimming took 11 bases from V and 4 from J; bases not matched to a gene: 13. This CDR3 has 14 amino acids.

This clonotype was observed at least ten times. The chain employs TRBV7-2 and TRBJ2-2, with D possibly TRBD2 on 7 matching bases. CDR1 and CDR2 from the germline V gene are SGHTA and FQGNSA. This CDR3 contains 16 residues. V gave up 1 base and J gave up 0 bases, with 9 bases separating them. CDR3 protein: CASSLVGGPNTGELFF. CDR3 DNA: TGTGCCAGCAGCTTAGTGGGGGGGCCGAACACCGGGGAGCTGTTTTTT.

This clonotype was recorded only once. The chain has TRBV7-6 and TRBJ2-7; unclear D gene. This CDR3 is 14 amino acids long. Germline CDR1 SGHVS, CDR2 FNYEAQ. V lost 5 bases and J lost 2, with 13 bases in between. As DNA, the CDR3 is TGTGCCAGCAGCGTTTCGGGCAACACCTACGAGCAGTACTTC. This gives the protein CASSVSGNTYEQYF.

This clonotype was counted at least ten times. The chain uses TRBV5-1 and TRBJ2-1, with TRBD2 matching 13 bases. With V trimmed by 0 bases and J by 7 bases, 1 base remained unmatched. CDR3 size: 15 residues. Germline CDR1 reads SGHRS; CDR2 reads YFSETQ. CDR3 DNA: TGCGCCAGCAGCTTGGGACTAGCGGGAGGAAATGAGCAGTTCTTC. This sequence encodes CASSLGLAGGNEQFF.

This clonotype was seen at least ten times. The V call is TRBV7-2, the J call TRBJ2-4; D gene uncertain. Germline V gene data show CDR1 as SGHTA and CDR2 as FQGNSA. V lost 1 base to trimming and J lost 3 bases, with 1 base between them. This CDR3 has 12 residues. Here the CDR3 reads CASSLVKNIQYF. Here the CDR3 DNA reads TGTGCCAGCAGCTTAGTCAAAAACATTCAGTACTTC. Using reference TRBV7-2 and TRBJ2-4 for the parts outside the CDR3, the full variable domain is GAGVSQSPSNKVTEKGKDVELRCDPISGHTALYWYRQSLGQGLEFLIYFQGNSAPDKSGLPSDRFSAERTGGSVSTLTIQRTQQEDSAVYLCASSLVKNIQYFGAGTRLSVL.

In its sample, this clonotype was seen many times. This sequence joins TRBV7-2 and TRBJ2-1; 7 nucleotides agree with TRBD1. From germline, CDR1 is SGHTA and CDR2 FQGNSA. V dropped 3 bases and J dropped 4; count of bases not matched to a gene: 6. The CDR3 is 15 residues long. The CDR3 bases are TGTGCCAGCAGCTTTGGGACAGCGAGTTACAATGAGCAGTTCTTC. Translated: CASSFGTASYNEQFF. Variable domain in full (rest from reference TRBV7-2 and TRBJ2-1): GAGVSQSPSNKVTEKGKDVELRCDPISGHTALYWYRQSLGQGLEFLIYFQGNSAPDKSGLPSDRFSAERTGGSVSTLTIQRTQQEDSAVYLCASSFGTASYNEQFFGPGTRLTVL.

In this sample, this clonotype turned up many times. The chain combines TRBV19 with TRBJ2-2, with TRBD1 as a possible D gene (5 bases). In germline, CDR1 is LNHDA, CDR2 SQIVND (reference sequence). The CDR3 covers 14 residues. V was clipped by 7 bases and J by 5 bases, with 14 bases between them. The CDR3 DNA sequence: TGTGCCAGTAACGCGGACAAGGCTACCGGGGAGCTGTTTTTT. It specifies CASNADKATGELFF.